What follows describes a single T cell receptor beta chain. Its matching antigen is unknown. The use of genomic DNA as template underpinned the TCR beta VDJ and CDR3 profiling. TCRdb called the reads again in MiXCR, with one record for every CDR3 protein. The sample carries around 430,000 distinct CDR3 sequences, approximately 33% recorded once. Germline V CDR1 and CDR2: LNHDA, SQIVND (reference sequence). This CDR3 comprises 13 residues. V lost 7 bases and J 8 bases, leaving 17 bases between the germline ends. The record originates from a study of CD8+CD57+ T cells in acquired aplastic anemia. Study-level results: Patients and controls turned out to have roughly 30 CD8+ CDR3 sequences in common.

An expansion of CD8+CD57+ cells by flow cytometry had been shown in patients chosen for sequencing. Each of the patients presented with severe acquired aplastic anemia. Sequenced: sorted CD4+, CD8+, or CD8+CD57+ T cells (not recorded which) from PBMCs. The V gene is TRBV19, the J gene TRBJ1-1; D may be TRBD1 (6 bases). The source of this sequence is a human donor with aplastic anemia. DNA of the CDR3: TGTGCCAGTACGGGGGGCGCGGCTCCCGAAGCTTTCTTT. Its translation is CASTGGAAPEAFF.